The rows below give T cell receptor beta chains drawn from one sample of a study of OX40 agonist ivuxolimab in advanced cancers. Sequenced by immunoSEQ multiplex PCR; TCRdb stores in-frame clones only, minus some. The table has tens of thousands of clones, 80% to 85% seen once. Material: CD4+ or CD8+ T cells sorted from blood, obtained in a trial of the OX40 agonist ivuxolimab. The receptors originated from an adult with an advanced solid tumor such as melanoma, head and neck, liver or kidney cancer. Each CDR3 is given without its conserved first and last residue. D genes are given only for firm matches.

j_gene,d_gene,v_gene,CDR3aa
TRBJ2-7,.,TRBV7-6,ASSLNPGGNSYEQY
TRBJ2-1,.,TRBV7-7,ASSRTLVDEQF
TRBJ1-3,TRBD1,TRBV15,ATSRDRGDSGNTIY
TRBJ2-7,.,TRBV5-1,ASSSTVVSYEQY
.,TRBD1,TRBV2,ASREDRSSYEQY
TRBJ1-2,.,TRBV11-2,ASSSTSYGYT
TRBJ1-1,TRBD1,TRBV19,ASARDRGRRAF
TRBJ1-2,TRBD1,TRBV5-1,ASSPGQGVDGYT
TRBJ2-1,.,TRBV9,ASSVAPGELYNEQF
TRBJ1-1,.,TRBV27,ASSSGGVGNTEAF
TRBJ2-7,.,TRBV5-1,ASSSGTNYEQY
TRBJ2-1,.,TRBV5-1,ASTIVGEPYNEQF
TRBJ2-2,TRBD1,TRBV5-1,ASTQQGSDTGELF
TRBJ1-2,TRBD1,TRBV4-3,ASSQDWAGGGYGYT
TRBJ1-5,.,TRBV6-1,ASNPAPGNQPQH
TRBJ2-5,.,TRBV9,ASSVAPVLAETQY
TRBJ2-7,TRBD2,TRBV29-1,SVESYSGKVGSYEQY
TRBJ2-7,TRBD2,TRBV27,ASRRTQAGDEQY
TRBJ1-3,.,TRBV27,ASSLTGSSGNTIY
TRBJ2-6,TRBD1,TRBV7-3,ASSYDRGNVLT
TRBJ1-4,.,TRBV15,ATSRPILGQRNEKLF
TRBJ2-7,.,TRBV30,AWSVVGGRVYEQY
TRBJ2-5,.,TRBV5-5,ASSLGPMGGETQY
TRBJ1-1,.,TRBV30,AWSVRGGKGMNTEAF
TRBJ2-5,TRBD1,TRBV5-1,ASSLMTGEAETQY
TRBJ2-7,.,TRBV2,ASREGSLTRNYEQY
TRBJ2-7,TRBD1,TRBV30,AWLTGSYEQY
TRBJ2-7,.,TRBV7-9,ASSSGGVLVWQY
TRBJ2-2,.,TRBV5-1,ASSSGPTGETGELF
TRBJ1-1,TRBD1,TRBV15,ATSSPQGAAWEAF
TRBJ2-7,TRBD2,TRBV7-8,ASSHGLAGVGPYEQY
TRBJ2-1,.,TRBV7-2,ASSLGRSGVVNEQF
TRBJ2-3,.,TRBV5-1,ASSLRVGSTDTQY
TRBJ2-2,.,TRBV29-1,SVGGGELF
TRBJ2-2,.,TRBV6-1,ASSEVGGGNTGELF
TRBJ2-1,.,TRBV5-4,ASSGGQYNEQF
TRBJ1-2,.,TRBV5-8,ASSLGATNYGYT
TRBJ1-1,.,TRBV5-4,ASSFERLEAF
TRBJ2-5,TRBD2,TRBV5-1,ASSPLTSGQETQY
TRBJ1-1,.,TRBV10-3,AIRKTENTEAF
TRBJ1-1,.,TRBV6-5,ASRSGLTEAF
TRBJ2-1,TRBD2,TRBV6-6,ASTVPGLTRDEQF
TRBJ2-3,TRBD1,TRBV29-1,SVEGTGLADTQY
TRBJ2-1,.,TRBV21-1,ASSRDRGVTSGRTNEQF
TRBJ1-1,.,TRBV5-6,ASSLVRGLRGNTEAF
TRBJ2-6,.,TRBV10-3,AISDGFAGANVLT
TRBJ1-3,.,TRBV9,ASSVVGSGNTIY
TRBJ1-1,.,TRBV18,ASSPDTEAF
TRBJ2-1,TRBD1,TRBV9,ASSVSGGWGNEQF
TRBJ1-5,.,TRBV30,AWSPGTTNQPQH
TRBJ1-4,.,TRBV19,ASRGRDATNEKLF
TRBJ2-3,.,TRBV7-3,ASSLGGFHRGDTQY
TRBJ2-7,.,TRBV27,ASSPRMGGTSYEQY
TRBJ1-2,.,TRBV5-8,ASSLASRGLYYGYT
TRBJ2-4,.,TRBV19,ASSFRNIQY
TRBJ1-1,.,TRBV7-2,ASSLIWNTEAF
TRBJ2-7,TRBD1,TRBV5-1,ASSFFGGQGYEQY
TRBJ1-1,.,TRBV7-3,ASSLMVGNTEAF
TRBJ2-3,TRBD2,TRBV6-4,ASSLAGTDTQY